A selection of T cell receptor beta chains follows, all from one sample in a study of cytomegalovirus exposure and HLA in healthy donors. The repertoire was sequenced with immunoSEQ multiplex PCR; TCRdb's copy has only in-frame clones and lacks some. This table holds around 230,000 clones, around 80% found once. The specimen sequenced was PBMCs. The receptors were gathered from a man aged 35-49 years in good health and CMV-seropositive. Both conserved end residues are part of each CDR3. Fields, in order: CDR3 length, V gene, clone size, CDR3 protein. The listing skips clone size in some rows; elsewhere it reads once, few, many or a size class.

length: 14
V: TRBV28
size: .
CDR3: CASNPTGRFVEAFF

length: 18
V: TRBV11-3
size: .
CDR3: CASSPGTGTVNSYNEQFF

length: 15
V: TRBV7-9
size: few
CDR3: CASSSDRAGSTEAFF

length: 14
V: TRBV19
size: .
CDR3: CASSFRSMNTEAFF

length: 15
V: TRBV10-3
size: .
CDR3: CAISESTGSVQPQHF

length: 16
V: TRBV2
size: .
CDR3: CASSQRGGPGANVLTF

length: 17
V: TRBV2
size: .
CDR3: CASTDRGHRANTGELFF

length: 13
V: TRBV9
size: few
CDR3: CASQAIDTDTQYF

length: 18
V: TRBV21-1
size: .
CDR3: CASSKSRGTHSMNTEAFF

length: 15
V: TRBV5-1
size: .
CDR3: CASSFDGRDTGELFF

length: 15
V: TRBV7-6
size: .
CDR3: CASSLTGRGDYGYTF

length: 12
V: TRBV14
size: .
CDR3: CASSQWGEAQYF

length: 14
V: TRBV4-1
size: .
CDR3: CASSQGDSPGELFF

length: 14
V: TRBV10-3
size: .
CDR3: CAISDSTGDYGYTF

length: 13
V: TRBV11-2
size: .
CDR3: CASSYTNTGELFF

length: 16
V: TRBV2
size: .
CDR3: CASPLGASRNTGELFF

length: 13
V: TRBV6-5
size: .
CDR3: CASSYSAGTEAFF

length: 12
V: TRBV7-2
size: .
CDR3: CASSSPAFRAFF

length: 15
V: TRBV7-9
size: .
CDR3: CASSWTGDSNQPQHF

length: 14
V: TRBV11-2
size: .
CDR3: CASSLSGSKETQYF

length: 14
V: TRBV29-1
size: .
CDR3: CSVVGGASWNEQFF

length: 15
V: TRBV19
size: .
CDR3: CASSMASGGNNEQFF

length: 15
V: TRBV11-2
size: .
CDR3: CASSLGLQGNTEAFF

length: 13
V: TRBV29-1
size: .
CDR3: CSGRVSNTGELFF

length: 16
V: TRBV9
size: .
CDR3: CASSPSTGAGGNTIYF

length: 14
V: TRBV19
size: .
CDR3: CASIPSSGANVLTF

length: 15
V: TRBV29-1
size: .
CDR3: CSVGGLAGVYNEQFF

length: 15
V: TRBV5-4
size: .
CDR3: CASSAVPLARETQYF

length: 13
V: TRBV2
size: .
CDR3: CASVPGTDYEQYF

length: 14
V: TRBV27
size: .
CDR3: CASSLDSLTYEQYF

length: 11
V: TRBV20-1
size: .
CDR3: CSARVSSEAFF

length: 14
V: TRBV7-6
size: .
CDR3: CASSLGWGDTEAFF

length: 16
V: TRBV7-8
size: .
CDR3: CASSLVSGSSYNEQFF

length: 17
V: TRBV19
size: .
CDR3: CASSDLLDSALVWIQYF

length: 17
V: TRBV7-8
size: .
CDR3: CASSLRRDSKPNQPQHF

length: 18
V: TRBV11-2
size: .
CDR3: CASSQRDRGLGAKNIQYF

length: 13
V: TRBV10-3
size: .
CDR3: CAIGDRESQPQHF

length: 14
V: TRBV28
size: .
CDR3: CASIRDTSNQPQHF

length: 17
V: TRBV27
size: once
CDR3: CASSSSRLAGVTGELFF

length: 17
V: TRBV5-8
size: once
CDR3: CASSLWEGSSGANVLTF

length: 14
V: TRBV27
size: .
CDR3: CASSGLAGGSEQFF

length: 17
V: TRBV5-1
size: few
CDR3: CASSDLAGGSSYNEQFF

length: 22
V: TRBV19
size: .
CDR3: CASTPSAAGITSLEGSNEKLFF

length: 15
V: TRBV27
size: .
CDR3: CASSLGGAGRQPQHF

length: 16
V: TRBV9
size: .
CDR3: CASSPPAGWFRNEQFF

length: 14
V: TRBV18
size: .
CDR3: CASSPGQGLGEQYF

length: 15
V: TRBV7-3
size: .
CDR3: CASSRGGLTNTEAFF